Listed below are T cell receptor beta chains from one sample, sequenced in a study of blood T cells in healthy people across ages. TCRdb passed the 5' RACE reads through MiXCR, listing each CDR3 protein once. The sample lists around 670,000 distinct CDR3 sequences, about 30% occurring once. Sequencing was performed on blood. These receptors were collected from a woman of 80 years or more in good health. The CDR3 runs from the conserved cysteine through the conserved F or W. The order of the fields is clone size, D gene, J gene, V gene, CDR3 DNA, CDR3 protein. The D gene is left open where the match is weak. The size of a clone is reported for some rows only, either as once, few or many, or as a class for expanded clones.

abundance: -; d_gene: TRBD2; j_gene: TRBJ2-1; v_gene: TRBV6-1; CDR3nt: TGTGCCAGCAGTGAATTGCGGGGGAGCTCCTACAATGAGCAGTTCTTC; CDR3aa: CASSELRGSSYNEQFF
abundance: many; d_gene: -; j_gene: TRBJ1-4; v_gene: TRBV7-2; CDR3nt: TGTGCCAGCAGCGCTAGGGACTTCTATAATGAAAAACTGTTTTTT; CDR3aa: CASSARDFYNEKLFF
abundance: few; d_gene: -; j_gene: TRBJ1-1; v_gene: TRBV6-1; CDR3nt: TGTGCCAGCAGTGAAGCGCTGGGCAACACTGAAGCTTTCTTT; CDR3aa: CASSEALGNTEAFF
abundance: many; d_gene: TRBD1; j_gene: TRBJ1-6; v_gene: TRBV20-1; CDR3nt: TGCAGTGGGACAGGGGATTATAATTCACCCCTCCACTTT; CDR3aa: CSGTGDYNSPLHF
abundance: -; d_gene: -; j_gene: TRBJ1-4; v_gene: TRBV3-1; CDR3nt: TGTGCCAGCAGCCAAGATCGGAGCAGAAGATATGCGACAACTAATGAAAAACTGTTTTTT; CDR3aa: CASSQDRSRRYATTNEKLFF
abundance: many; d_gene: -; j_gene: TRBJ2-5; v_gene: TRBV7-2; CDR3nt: TGTGCCAGCAGCTTCCCTCCTCAGGGCCAGTACTTC; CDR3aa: CASSFPPQGQYF
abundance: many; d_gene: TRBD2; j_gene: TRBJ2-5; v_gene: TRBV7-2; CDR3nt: TGTGCCAGCAGCTTAGCGGCTGGGGGGGGTGAGACCCAGTACTTC; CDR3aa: CASSLAAGGGETQYF
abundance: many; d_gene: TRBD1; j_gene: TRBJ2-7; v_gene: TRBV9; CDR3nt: TGTGCCAGCAGCCCGGGACAGGGGGCTGTAGGGTACGAGCAGTACTTC; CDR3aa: CASSPGQGAVGYEQYF
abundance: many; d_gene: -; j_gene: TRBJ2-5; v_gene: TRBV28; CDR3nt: TGTGCCAGCACCCCCGGAGGGGGCAAAGAGACCCAGTACTTC; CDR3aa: CASTPGGGKETQYF
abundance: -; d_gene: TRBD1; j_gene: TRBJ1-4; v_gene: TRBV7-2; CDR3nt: TGTGCCAGCAGCTTAATGGGACAGAATTTCGGGGAAAAACTGTTTTTT; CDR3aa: CASSLMGQNFGEKLFF
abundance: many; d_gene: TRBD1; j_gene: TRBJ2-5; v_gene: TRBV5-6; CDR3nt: TGTGCCAGCAGCGAGGACAGGGGAGAGACCCAGTACTTC; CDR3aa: CASSEDRGETQYF
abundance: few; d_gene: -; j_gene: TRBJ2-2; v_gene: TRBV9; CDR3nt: TGTGCCAGCAGCGTAGTGTTAGGTACCGGGGAGCTGTTTTTT; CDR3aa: CASSVVLGTGELFF
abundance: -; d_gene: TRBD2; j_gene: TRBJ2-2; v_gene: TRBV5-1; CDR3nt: TGCGCCACTGCCTTTAGCGGGGCGAACACCGGGGAGCTGTTTTTT; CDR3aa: CATAFSGANTGELFF